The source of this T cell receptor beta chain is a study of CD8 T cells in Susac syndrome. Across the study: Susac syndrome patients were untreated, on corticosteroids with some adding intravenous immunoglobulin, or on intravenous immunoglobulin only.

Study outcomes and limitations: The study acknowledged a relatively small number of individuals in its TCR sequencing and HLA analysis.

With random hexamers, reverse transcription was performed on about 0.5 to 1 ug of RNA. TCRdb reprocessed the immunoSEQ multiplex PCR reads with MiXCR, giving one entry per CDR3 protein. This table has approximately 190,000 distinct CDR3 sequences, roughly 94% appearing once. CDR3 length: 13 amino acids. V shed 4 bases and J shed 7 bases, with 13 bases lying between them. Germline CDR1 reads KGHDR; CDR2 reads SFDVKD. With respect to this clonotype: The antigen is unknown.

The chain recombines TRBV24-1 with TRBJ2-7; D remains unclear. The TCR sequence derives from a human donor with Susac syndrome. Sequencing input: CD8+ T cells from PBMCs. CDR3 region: CATSDPEAREQYF. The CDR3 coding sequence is TGTGCCACCAGTGACCCCGAGGCAAGGGAGCAGTACTTC.